Here is one T cell receptor (beta chain) with its context. The sample belongs to a study of blood T cell repertoires in COVID-19. Generated by immunoSEQ multiplex PCR, the TCRdb table keeps only in-frame clones and is missing some. Among about 59,000 clones, around four fifths were seen once, and the ten largest hold 3.5%. The clonotype comes from a woman older than 75 with acute or convalescent COVID-19. Sample: peripheral blood.

The CDR3 nucleotides read TGTGCCAGCAGTTCCCCGACAGGGAGATTGAACGACGAGCAGTACTTC. Translation: CASSSPTGRLNDEQYF. V gene TRBV28 combines with J gene TRBJ2-7, with TRBD1 matching 7 bases. Looked up from germline, CDR1 is MDHEN and CDR2 is SYDVKM. Trimming took 4 bases from V and 5 from J; bases not matched to a gene: 14. The CDR3 runs 16 residues.